This entry lists 20 T cell receptor beta chains sequenced from one sample in a study of blood T cell repertoires in COVID-19. The protocol was immunoSEQ multiplex PCR, while the TCRdb copy is restricted to in-frame clones and leaves out a portion. The data contain around 82,000 clones, over 75% of them singletons. Sequenced material: peripheral blood. These TCRs come from a man aged 50 or older with COVID-19, enrolled during active disease.

This chain joins TRBV2 and TRBJ2-5; 9 nucleotides agree with TRBD1. Losses at the gene ends were 6 bases for V and 4 bases for J; bases not matched to a gene: 3. The CDR3 is 13 amino acids. CDR1 SNHLY and CDR2 FYNNEI come from the germline V gene. CDR3 bases: TGTGCCAGCAGAAGGACAGGGGTAGAGACCCAGTACTTC. Residues: CASRRTGVETQYF. Full variable domain (missing parts from reference TRBV2 and TRBJ2-5): EPEVTQTPSHQVTQMGQEVILRCVPISNHLYFYWYRQILGQKVEFLVSFYNNEISEKSEIFDDQFSVERPDGSNFTLKIRSTKLEDSAMYFCASRRTGVETQYFGPGTRLLVL.

This clone was seen once. V and J are TRBV19 and TRBJ2-3, with 9 bases identical to TRBD1. Germline V gene data show CDR1 as LNHDA and CDR2 as SQIVND (reference sequence). There are 15 residues in the CDR3. V was pared by 5 bases and J by 2 bases, with 5 bases of the junction left unmatched. CDR3: CASSSRDRDTDTQYF. CDR3 nucleotides: TGTGCCAGTAGTTCCCGGGACAGGGACACAGATACGCAGTATTTT.

The chain employs TRBV12-3 or TRBV12-4 and TRBJ2-1; unclear D gene. This CDR3 spans 13 amino acids. Trimming removed 7 bases at V and 3 bases at J, with 10 bases between. CDR3 bases: TGTGCCAGCAACCCGACTGGCTACAATGAGCAGTTCTTC. It encodes CASNPTGYNEQFF.

V gene TRBV5-6 combines with J gene TRBJ1-1, with a tentative D call TRBD1 (5 bases). CDR1 and CDR2 from the germline V gene are SGHDT and YYEEEE. CDR3 length: 13 amino acids. V shed 4 bases and J shed 5 bases, with 12 bases lying between them. CDR3: CASSPGSGTEAFF. CDR3 coding DNA: TGTGCCAGCAGCCCAGGGAGCGGGACTGAAGCTTTCTTT.

This clone appeared a single time. This chain connects TRBV9 to TRBJ1-4; D is possibly TRBD1 (6 bases). There are 18 residues in the CDR3. Trimming left V 0 bases short and J 0 bases short, with 15 bases between. In germline, CDR1 is SGDLS, CDR2 YYNGEE. CDR3 region: CASSVGGGRTATNEKLFF. In DNA form, the CDR3 reads TGTGCCAGCAGCGTAGGCGGGGGCAGGACAGCAACTAATGAAAAACTGTTTTTT. The full variable domain, rest sourced from reference TRBV9 and TRBJ1-4, is DSGVTQTPKHLITATGQRVTLRCSPRSGDLSVYWYQQSLDQGLQFLIQYYNGEERAKGNILERFSAQQFPDLHSELNLSSLELGDSALYFCASSVGGGRTATNEKLFFGSGTQLSVL.

This clone was observed a few times. V and J are TRBV27 and TRBJ1-5; the D gene is possibly TRBD1 (6 bases). Deletions cut 6 bases from V and 4 bases from J, with 7 bases between. This CDR3 region has 12 residues. Looked up from germline, CDR1 is MNHEY and CDR2 is SMNVEV (reference sequence). CDR3 nucleotides: TGTGCCAGCAGGGACAGTAATCAGCCCCAGCATTTT. This encodes CASRDSNQPQHF.

DNA for the CDR3: TGCAGCGTACGAACGGGACAGATCAATGAAAAACTGTTTTTT. Its translation: CSVRTGQINEKLFF. V gene TRBV29-1 combines with J gene TRBJ1-4, with TRBD1 matching over 7 bases. V lost 6 bases and J lost 5; bases outside the gene matches: 9. Germline CDR1 and CDR2: SQVTM and ANQGSEA. There are 14 residues in the CDR3.

The V call is TRBV27, the J call TRBJ2-1; 9 nucleotides line up with TRBD1. Looked up from germline, CDR1 is MNHEY and CDR2 is SMNVEV (reference sequence). Losses at the gene ends were 2 bases for V and 2 bases for J; bases not matched to a gene: 4. The CDR3 spans 16 residues. CDR3: CASSLPGQGTYNEQFF. In DNA, the CDR3 is TGTGCCAGCAGTTTACCCGGACAGGGGACCTACAATGAGCAGTTCTTC.

The chain has TRBV28 and TRBJ2-6; D might be TRBD1 (6 bases). Per germline, CDR1 MDHEN and CDR2 SYDVKM. V was shortened by 6 bases and J by 0 bases, with 9 bases between the two germline ends. The CDR3 length is 15 residues. The CDR3 reads CASSPQGSGANVLTF. The CDR3 DNA follows: TGTGCCAGCAGCCCACAGGGCTCTGGGGCCAACGTCCTGACTTTC.

V usage is TRBV18 and J usage is TRBJ1-5; D unresolved. The V and J ends lost 2 bases and 1 base respectively, with 9 bases between them. The CDR3 covers 15 residues. Germline V gene sequence: CDR1 KGHSH, CDR2 LQKENI. Written as DNA, the CDR3 is TGTGCCAGCTCACCAATCAAGAGCAGCAATCAGCCCCAGCATTTT. Encoded protein: CASSPIKSSNQPQHF.

The V and J genes are TRBV18 and TRBJ2-1; the match to TRBD1 covers 9 bases. This CDR3 is built from 16 residues. Germline CDR1 KGHSH, CDR2 LQKENI. The V segment lost 2 bases and the J segment 7 bases; nucleotides outside the gene matches: 9. CDR3 DNA sequence: TGTGCCAGCTCACCAGCCCGGGACAGGGCTTCGAATGAGCAGTTCTTC. Residues: CASSPARDRASNEQFF. Complete variable domain (other parts from reference TRBV18 and TRBJ2-1): NAGVMQNPRHLVRRRGQEARLRCSPMKGHSHVYWYRQLPEEGLKFMVYLQKENIIDESGMPKERFSAEFPKEGPSILRIQQVVRGDSAAYFCASSPARDRASNEQFFGPGTRLTVL.

The chain combines TRBV2 with TRBJ2-7; no firm D call. Germline V CDR1 and CDR2: SNHLY, FYNNEI. This CDR3 is built from 13 residues. Trimming pared 8 bases from V and 2 bases from J, leaving 13 bases between. CDR3 bases: TGTGCCAGCTCCCTTACTGTTACCTACGAGCAGTACTTC. Translating it yields CASSLTVTYEQYF. Full variable domain (missing parts from reference TRBV2 and TRBJ2-7): EPEVTQTPSHQVTQMGQEVILRCVPISNHLYFYWYRQILGQKVEFLVSFYNNEISEKSEIFDDQFSVERPDGSNFTLKIRSTKLEDSAMYFCASSLTVTYEQYFGPGTRLTVT.

This chain connects TRBV3-1 (or the pseudogene TRBV3-2) to TRBJ2-7; 10 bases are a match to TRBD1. V lost 2 bases to trimming and J lost 6 bases; unmatched junction nucleotides: 7. This CDR3 is built from 15 residues. Germline loops: CDR1 LGHDT, CDR2 YNNKEL (reference sequence). The CDR3 coding sequence is TGTGCCAGCAGCCAACGACAGGGGGCGCTGAGCGAGCAGTACTTC. It is translated as CASSQRQGALSEQYF.

V and J are TRBV2 and TRBJ1-5, with D maybe TRBD1 (5 bases). Germline lookup yields CDR1 SNHLY and CDR2 FYNNEI. Trimming removed 7 bases at V and 9 bases at J, with 19 bases between. The CDR3 is made up of 14 amino acids. The CDR3 protein is CASNTGPPGSPQHF. Written as DNA, the CDR3 is TGTGCCAGCAATACAGGTCCCCCCGGATCGCCCCAGCATTTT.

This clone was observed a single time. This rearrangement joins TRBV19 to TRBJ1-5, with 10 bases that match TRBD1. The CDR3 spans 17 residues. The junction had 19 bases not matched to a gene; V was cut back by 9 bases and J by 8 bases. Germline CDR1 is LNHDA and CDR2 is SQIVND (reference sequence). The CDR3 loop reads CASAQERTGGAAKPQHF. Written as DNA, the CDR3 is TGTGCCAGCGCACAGGAGAGGACAGGGGGAGCGGCTAAGCCCCAGCATTTT.

This clone was recorded once. The chain recombines TRBV7-9 with TRBJ1-2, with D hard to call. The CDR3 is 12 amino acids. Germline V gene sequence: CDR1 SEHNR, CDR2 FQNEAQ (reference sequence). Trimming removed 3 bases at V and 6 bases at J, with 8 bases between. CDR3 sequence: CASSFRRDGYTF. DNA for the CDR3: TGTGCCAGCAGCTTTCGGAGGGATGGCTACACCTTC.

This clone showed up just once. The chain couples TRBV5-1 to TRBJ2-7; TRBD2 agrees at 12 bases. Germline CDR1 is SGHRS and CDR2 is YFSETQ. This CDR3 comprises 15 residues. The V gene end was trimmed by 0 bases and the J gene end by 6 bases; junction bases not matched to a gene: 4. CDR3 sequence (DNA): TGCGCCAGCAGCTTGGGGCTAGCGGGAGGGCGCGAGCAGTACTTC. Protein product: CASSLGLAGGREQYF.

This clone was recorded a few times. V is TRBV3-1 (or the pseudogene TRBV3-2) and J is TRBJ1-3; D unresolved. V lost 1 base, J lost 0 bases, and 10 bases lay in between. CDR1 LGHDT and CDR2 YNNKEL come from the germline V gene (reference sequence). The CDR3 extends over 16 amino acids. Here the CDR3 reads CASSQVGRFSGNTIYF. Written as DNA, the CDR3 is TGTGCCAGCAGCCAAGTTGGCAGATTCTCTGGAAACACCATATATTTT.

The chain carries TRBV27 and TRBJ2-7; 9 bases agree with TRBD1. With V trimmed by 3 bases and J by 10 bases, 4 bases remained unmatched. The germline CDR1 and CDR2 sequences are MNHEY and SMNVEV (reference sequence). There are 12 residues in the CDR3. CDR3 in amino acids: CASSFTGGPQYF. As DNA, the CDR3 is TGTGCCAGCAGTTTTACAGGGGGCCCACAGTACTTC.

This chain uses TRBV6-1 with TRBJ2-5; tentatively, D is TRBD1 (6 bases). The germline V gene has CDR1 MNHNS and CDR2 SASEGT. V was pared by 8 bases and J by 2 bases, with 15 bases between. The CDR3 consists of 14 residues. This CDR3 reads CASGWTDSQETQYF. For the CDR3, the DNA is TGTGCCAGCGGGTGGACAGATTCACAAGAGACCCAGTACTTC.